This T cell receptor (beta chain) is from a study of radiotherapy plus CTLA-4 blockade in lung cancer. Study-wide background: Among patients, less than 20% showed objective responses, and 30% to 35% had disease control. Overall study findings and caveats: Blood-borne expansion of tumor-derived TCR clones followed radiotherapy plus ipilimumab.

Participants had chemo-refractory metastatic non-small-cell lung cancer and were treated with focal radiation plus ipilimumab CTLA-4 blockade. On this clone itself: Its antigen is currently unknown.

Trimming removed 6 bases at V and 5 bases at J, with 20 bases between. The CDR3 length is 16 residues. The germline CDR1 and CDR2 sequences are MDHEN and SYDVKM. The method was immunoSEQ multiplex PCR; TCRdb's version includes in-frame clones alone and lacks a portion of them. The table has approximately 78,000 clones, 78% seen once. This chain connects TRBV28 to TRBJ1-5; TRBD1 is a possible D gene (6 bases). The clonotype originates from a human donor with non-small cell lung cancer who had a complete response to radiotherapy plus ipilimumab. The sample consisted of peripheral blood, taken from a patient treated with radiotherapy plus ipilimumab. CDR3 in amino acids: CASRVGKQGRDQPQHF. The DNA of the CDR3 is TGTGCCAGCAGGGTGGGCAAACAGGGACGGGATCAGCCCCAGCATTTT.